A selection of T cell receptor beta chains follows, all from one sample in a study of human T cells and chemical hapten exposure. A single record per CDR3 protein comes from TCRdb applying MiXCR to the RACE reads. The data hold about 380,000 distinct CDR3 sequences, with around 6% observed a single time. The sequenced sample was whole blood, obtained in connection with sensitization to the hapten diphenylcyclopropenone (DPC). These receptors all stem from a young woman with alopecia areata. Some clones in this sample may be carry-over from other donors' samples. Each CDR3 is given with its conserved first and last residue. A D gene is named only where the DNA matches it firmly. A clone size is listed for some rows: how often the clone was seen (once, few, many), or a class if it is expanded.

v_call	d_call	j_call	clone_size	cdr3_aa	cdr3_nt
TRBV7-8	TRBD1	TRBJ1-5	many	CASSLRDRGFHSPQHF	TGTGCCAGCAGCTTAAGAGACAGGGGGTTTCATTCGCCCCAGCATTTT
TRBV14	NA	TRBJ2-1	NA	CASSQDKSGGYNEQFF	TGTGCCAGCAGCCAAGATAAGTCCGGCGGGTACAATGAGCAGTTCTTC
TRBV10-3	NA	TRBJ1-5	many	CAISEPGSQYSNQPQHF	TGTGCCATCAGTGAGCCAGGATCGCAATATAGCAATCAGCCCCAGCATTTT
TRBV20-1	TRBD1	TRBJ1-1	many	CSARVAGTGGNTEAFF	TGCAGTGCTAGAGTAGCAGGGACAGGGGGGAACACTGAAGCTTTCTTT
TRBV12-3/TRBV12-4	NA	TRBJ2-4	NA	CAISFGLAGENIQYF	TGTGCCATCAGTTTCGGATTGGCAGGGGAAAACATTCAGTACTTC
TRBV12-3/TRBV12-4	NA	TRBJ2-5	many	CASSLSGAEETQYF	TGTGCCAGCAGTTTGTCCGGGGCAGAAGAGACCCAGTACTTC
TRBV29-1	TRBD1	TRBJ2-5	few	CSGQGAGQETQYF	TGCAGCGGACAGGGGGCTGGGCAAGAGACCCAGTACTTC
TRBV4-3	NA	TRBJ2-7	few	CASSQYRASYEQYF	TGCGCCAGCAGCCAATACAGGGCCTCCTACGAGCAGTACTTC
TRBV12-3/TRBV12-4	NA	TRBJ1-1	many	CASSLAGTEAFF	TGTGCCAGCAGCTTAGCAGGGACTGAAGCTTTCTTT
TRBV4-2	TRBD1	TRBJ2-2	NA	CASSRGQGWTGELFF	TGTGCCAGCAGCCGTGGACAGGGTTGGACCGGGGAGCTGTTTTTT
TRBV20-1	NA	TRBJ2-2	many	CSARVEAGGNTGELFF	TGCAGTGCTAGAGTCGAAGCCGGGGGAAACACCGGGGAGCTGTTTTTT
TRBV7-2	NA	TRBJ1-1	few	CASSLVGQQAFF	TGTGCCAGCAGCTTAGTGGGTCAGCAAGCTTTCTTT
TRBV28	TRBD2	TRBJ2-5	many	CASSQASGGGVETQYF	TGTGCCAGCAGTCAGGCTAGCGGGGGGGGCGTGGAGACCCAGTACTTC
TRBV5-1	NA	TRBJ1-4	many	CASSLGPGNEKLFF	TGCGCCAGCAGCTTGGGTCCAGGGAATGAAAAACTGTTTTTT
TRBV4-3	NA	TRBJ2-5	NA	CASSSRAKKTQYF	TGCGCCAGCAGCTCGCGAGCGAAAAAGACCCAGTACTTC
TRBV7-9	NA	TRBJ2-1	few	CASSFPVDPGGEQFF	TGTGCCAGCAGCTTTCCGGTGGACCCTGGGGGTGAGCAGTTCTTC
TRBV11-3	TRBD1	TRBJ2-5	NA	CASSRGQGRETQYF	TGTGCCAGCAGCCGGGGACAGGGCAGGGAGACCCAGTACTTC
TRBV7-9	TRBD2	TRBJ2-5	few	CASSSEGTSVTNETQYF	TGTGCCAGCAGCTCCGAGGGGACTAGCGTAACCAATGAGACCCAGTACTTC
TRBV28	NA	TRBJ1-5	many	CASSGPVQPQHF	TGTGCCAGCAGTGGACCGGTACAGCCCCAGCATTTT
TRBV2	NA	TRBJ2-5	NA	CASNPYQETQYF	TGTGCCAGCAACCCGTACCAAGAGACCCAGTACTTC
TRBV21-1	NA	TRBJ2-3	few	CASSKEDTQYF	TGTGCCAGCAGCAAAGAGGATACGCAGTATTTT
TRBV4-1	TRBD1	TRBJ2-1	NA	CASSPIGTELVNEQFF	TGCGCCAGCAGCCCGATCGGGACAGAGTTGGTCAATGAGCAGTTCTTC
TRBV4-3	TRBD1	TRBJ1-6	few	CASSQALGQGLYNSPLHF	TGCGCCAGCAGCCAAGCTTTAGGACAGGGCCTCTATAATTCACCCCTCCACTTT
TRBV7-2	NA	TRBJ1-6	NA	CASTPRPEYNSPLHF	TGTGCCAGCACCCCCCGGCCGGAGTATAATTCACCCCTCCACTTT
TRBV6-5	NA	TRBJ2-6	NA	CASSYRGNSGANVLTF	TGTGCCAGCAGTTACCGGGGAAACTCTGGGGCCAACGTCCTGACTTTC
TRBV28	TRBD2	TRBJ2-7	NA	CASSRGAGGFYEQYF	TGTGCCAGCAGCCGCGGGGCGGGGGGTTTCTACGAGCAGTACTTC
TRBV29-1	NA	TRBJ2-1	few	CSVGQHNEQFF	TGCAGCGTTGGGCAGCACAATGAGCAGTTCTTC
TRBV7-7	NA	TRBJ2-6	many	CASSLGPAGANVLTF	TGTGCTAGCAGCCTTGGCCCGGCTGGGGCCAACGTCCTGACTTTC
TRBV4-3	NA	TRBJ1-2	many	CASSQDGYGNGYTF	TGCGCCAGCAGCCAAGATGGCTATGGCAATGGCTACACCTTC
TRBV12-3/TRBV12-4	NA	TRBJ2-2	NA	CASSFTVNTGELFF	TGTGCCAGCAGCTTCACGGTAAACACCGGGGAGCTGTTTTTT
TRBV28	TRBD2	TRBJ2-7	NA	CASKAGGSGITYEQYF	TGTGCCAGCAAGGCGGGGGGTAGCGGGATTACCTACGAGCAGTACTTC
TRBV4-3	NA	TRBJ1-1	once	CASMRDMGGTEAFF	TGCGCCAGCATGCGGGACATGGGAGGCACTGAAGCTTTCTTT
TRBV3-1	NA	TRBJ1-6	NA	CASSLRQSSYNSPLHF	TGTGCCAGCAGCCTACGACAGAGCTCCTATAATTCACCCCTCCACTTT
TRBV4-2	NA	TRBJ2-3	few	CASSQGDTFYTQYF	TGTGCCAGCAGCCAGGGGGACACCTTTTATACGCAGTATTTT
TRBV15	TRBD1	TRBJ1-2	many	CATSRVRQGIFNYGYTF	TGTGCCACCAGCAGAGTGAGACAGGGAATTTTTAACTATGGCTACACCTTC
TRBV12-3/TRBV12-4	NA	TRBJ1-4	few	CASSLAGGAGNEKLFF	TGTGCCAGCAGTTTAGCTGGGGGGGCGGGGAATGAAAAACTGTTTTTT
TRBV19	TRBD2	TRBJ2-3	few	CASSRGLAGASGDTQYF	TGTGCCAGTAGCCGTGGACTAGCGGGGGCGTCGGGAGATACGCAGTATTTT
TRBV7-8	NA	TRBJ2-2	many	CASSPTGYTGELFF	TGTGCCAGCAGCCCTACAGGGTACACCGGGGAGCTGTTTTTT